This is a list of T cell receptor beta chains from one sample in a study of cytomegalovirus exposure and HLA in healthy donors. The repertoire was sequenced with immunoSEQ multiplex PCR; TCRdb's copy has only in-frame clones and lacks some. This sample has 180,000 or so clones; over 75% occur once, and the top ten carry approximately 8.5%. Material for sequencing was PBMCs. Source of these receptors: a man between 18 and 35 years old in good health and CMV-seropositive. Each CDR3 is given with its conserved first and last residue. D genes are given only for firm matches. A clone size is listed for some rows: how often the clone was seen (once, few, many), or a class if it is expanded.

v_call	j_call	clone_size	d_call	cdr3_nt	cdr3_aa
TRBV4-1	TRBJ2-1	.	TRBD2	TGCGCCAGCAGCCAAGATCCAGGGCTAGCGGGGGTTGAGCAGTTCTTC	CASSQDPGLAGVEQFF
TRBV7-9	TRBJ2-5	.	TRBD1	TGTGCCAGCAGCTTAGATCTAGTGGGACAGGGTCTGGAGACCCAGTACTTC	CASSLDLVGQGLETQYF
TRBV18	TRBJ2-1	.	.	TGTGCCAGCTCACCACGGCCCGAAGCCTACAATGAGCAGTTCTTC	CASSPRPEAYNEQFF
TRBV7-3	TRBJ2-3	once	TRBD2	TGTGCCAGCAGTGGGCTAGCGGGGGGAACAGATACGCAGTATTTT	CASSGLAGGTDTQYF
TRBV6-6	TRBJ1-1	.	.	TGTGCCAGCAGGGGGGGGATGAACACTGAAGCTTTCTTT	CASRGGMNTEAFF
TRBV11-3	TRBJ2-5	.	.	TGTGCCAGCAGCTTAGGCGTCCAAGAGACCCAGTACTTC	CASSLGVQETQYF
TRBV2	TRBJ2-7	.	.	TGTGCCAGCAGGCGGCAGATCTACGAGCAGTACTTC	CASRRQIYEQYF
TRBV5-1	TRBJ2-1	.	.	TGCGCCAGCAAGGTGGAGGGGAGCTCCTACAATGAGCAGTTCTTC	CASKVEGSSYNEQFF
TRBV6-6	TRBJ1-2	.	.	TGTGCCAGCAGTCCTACCGGGAATTTAAACTATGGCTACACCTTC	CASSPTGNLNYGYTF
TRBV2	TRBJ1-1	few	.	TGTGCCAGCAGTTCCATAGACACTGAAGCTTTCTTT	CASSSIDTEAFF